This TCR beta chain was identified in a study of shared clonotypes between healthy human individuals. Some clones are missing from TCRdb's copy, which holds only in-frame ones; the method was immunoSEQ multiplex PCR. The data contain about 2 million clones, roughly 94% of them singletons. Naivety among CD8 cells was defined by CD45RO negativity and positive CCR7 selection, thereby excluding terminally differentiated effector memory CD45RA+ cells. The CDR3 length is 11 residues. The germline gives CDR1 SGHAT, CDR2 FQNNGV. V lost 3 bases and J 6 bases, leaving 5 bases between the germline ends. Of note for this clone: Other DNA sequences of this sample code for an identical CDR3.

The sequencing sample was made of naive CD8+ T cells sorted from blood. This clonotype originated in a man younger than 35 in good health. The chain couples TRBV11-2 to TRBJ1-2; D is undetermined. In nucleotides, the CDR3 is TGTGCCAGCAGCTTCGGAGATGGCTACACCTTC. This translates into CASSFGDGYTF.